This TCR beta chain was retrieved from a study of T-cell memory formation after mild COVID-19. Study-level background: Largely donor-specific TCR clusters were found.

Notes on the study in general: The study found balanced CD4/CD8 in clones contracting day 15 to 85 and a CD4+ lean in later expanders. Chiefly within CM and EM were the contracting CD4+ clones; CD8+ ones were within EMRA.

Points on this clonotype: Its antigen is still unknown.

The authors produced TCR alpha and TCR beta cDNA libraries with sample barcodes and UMIs by 5'RACE using constant-segment primers. Via MiXCR, TCRdb re-called the 5' RACE reads, giving one row per CDR3 protein. The data contain roughly 370,000 distinct CDR3 sequences, approximately 15% of them singletons. The germline CDR1 and CDR2 sequences are MGHRA and YSYEKL. V was shortened by 2 bases and J by 2 bases, with 12 bases between the two germline ends. CDR3 size: 15 residues. Sequenced input: PBMCs or a T cell subset sorted from them (not recorded which). The chain recombines TRBV4-1 with TRBJ1-2; weak D call: TRBD1 (6 bases). The receptor was isolated from a man younger than 30 who had mild COVID-19 (a few samples of this study predate the infection). Cell type and time point are not known. CDR3 sequence (DNA): TGCGCCAGCAGCCAACCTCAACAGGGAAACTATGGCTACACCTTC. Translating it yields CASSQPQQGNYGYTF.